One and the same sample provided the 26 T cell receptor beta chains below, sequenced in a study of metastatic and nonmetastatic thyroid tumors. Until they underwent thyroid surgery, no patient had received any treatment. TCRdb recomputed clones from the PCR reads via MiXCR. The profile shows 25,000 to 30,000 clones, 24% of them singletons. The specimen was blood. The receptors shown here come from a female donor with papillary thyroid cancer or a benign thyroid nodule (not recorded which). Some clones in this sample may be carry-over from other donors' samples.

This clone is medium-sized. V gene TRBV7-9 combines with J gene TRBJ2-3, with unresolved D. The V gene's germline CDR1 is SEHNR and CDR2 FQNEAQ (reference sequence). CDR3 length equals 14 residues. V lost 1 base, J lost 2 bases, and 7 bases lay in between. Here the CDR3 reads CASSLGQLTDTQYF. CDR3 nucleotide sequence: TGTGCCAGCAGCTTAGGGCAGCTCACAGATACGCAGTATTTT. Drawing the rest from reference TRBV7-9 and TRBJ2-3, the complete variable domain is DTGVSQNPRHKITKRGQNVTFRCDPISEHNRLYWYRQTLGQGPEFLTYFQNEAQLEKSRLLSDRFSAERPKGSFSTLEIQRTEQGDSAMYLCASSLGQLTDTQYFGPGTRLTVL.

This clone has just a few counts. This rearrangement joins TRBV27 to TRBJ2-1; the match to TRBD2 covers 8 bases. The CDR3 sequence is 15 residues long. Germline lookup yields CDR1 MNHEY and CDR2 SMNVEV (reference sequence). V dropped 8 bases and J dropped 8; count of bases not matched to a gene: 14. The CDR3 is CASGWSGGLRDEQFF. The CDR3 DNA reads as TGTGCCAGCGGGTGGTCGGGAGGGCTAAGGGATGAGCAGTTCTTC.

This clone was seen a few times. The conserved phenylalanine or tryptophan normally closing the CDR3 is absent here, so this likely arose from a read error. The CDR3 sequence: CASSPQGWGYGYTI. The DNA for the CDR3 is TGTGCCAGCAGTCCCCAGGGGTGGGGCTATGGCTACACCATC. V usage is TRBV27 and J usage is TRBJ1-2, with D possibly being TRBD1 (6 bases). The length of the CDR3 is 14 residues. Germline V gives CDR1 MNHEY, CDR2 SMNVEV (reference sequence). Trimming shortened V by 5 bases and J by 4 bases, and 14 bases separated the two germline ends.

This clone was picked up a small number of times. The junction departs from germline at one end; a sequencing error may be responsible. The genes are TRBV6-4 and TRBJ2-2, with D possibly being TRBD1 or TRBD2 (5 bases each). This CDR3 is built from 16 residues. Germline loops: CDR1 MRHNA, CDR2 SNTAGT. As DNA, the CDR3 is TGTGCCAGCATCCCACTTGGGGGAGTGGGCACCGGGGATCTGTTTTTT. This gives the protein CASIPLGGVGTGDLFF.

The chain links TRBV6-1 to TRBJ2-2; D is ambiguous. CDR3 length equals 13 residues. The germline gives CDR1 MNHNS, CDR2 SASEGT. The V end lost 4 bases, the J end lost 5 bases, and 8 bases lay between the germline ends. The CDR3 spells CASSVTLTGELFF. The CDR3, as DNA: TGTGCCAGCAGTGTAACCCTAACCGGGGAGCTGTTTTTT.

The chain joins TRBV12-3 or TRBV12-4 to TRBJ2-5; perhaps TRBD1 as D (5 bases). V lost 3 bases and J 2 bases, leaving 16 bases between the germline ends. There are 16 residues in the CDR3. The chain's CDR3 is CASSFLLSDSQETQYF. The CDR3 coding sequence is TGTGCCAGCAGTTTTCTCCTATCCGACAGTCAAGAGACCCAGTACTTC.

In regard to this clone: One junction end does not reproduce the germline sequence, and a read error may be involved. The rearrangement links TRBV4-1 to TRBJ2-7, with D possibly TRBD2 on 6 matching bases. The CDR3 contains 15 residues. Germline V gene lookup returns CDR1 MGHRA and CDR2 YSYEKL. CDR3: CASSQGGGIAYEQYF. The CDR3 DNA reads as TGCGCCAGCAGCCAAGGTGGCGGGATTGCCTATGAGCAGTACTTC.

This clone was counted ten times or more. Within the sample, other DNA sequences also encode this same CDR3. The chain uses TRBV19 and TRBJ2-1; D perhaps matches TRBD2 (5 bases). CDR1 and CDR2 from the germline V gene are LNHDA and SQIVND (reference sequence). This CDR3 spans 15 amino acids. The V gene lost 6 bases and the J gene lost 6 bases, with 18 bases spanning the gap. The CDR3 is CASSFGLAPPNEQFF. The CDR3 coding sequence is TGTGCCAGTAGCTTTGGACTGGCGCCTCCCAATGAGCAGTTCTTC.

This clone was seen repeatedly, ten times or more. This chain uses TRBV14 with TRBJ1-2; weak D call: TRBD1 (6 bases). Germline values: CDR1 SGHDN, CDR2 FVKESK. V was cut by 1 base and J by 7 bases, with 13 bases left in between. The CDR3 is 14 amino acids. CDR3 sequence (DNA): TGTGCCAGCAGCCAAGGCCAGGGGTTCGGTGGCTACACCTTC. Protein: CASSQGQGFGGYTF.

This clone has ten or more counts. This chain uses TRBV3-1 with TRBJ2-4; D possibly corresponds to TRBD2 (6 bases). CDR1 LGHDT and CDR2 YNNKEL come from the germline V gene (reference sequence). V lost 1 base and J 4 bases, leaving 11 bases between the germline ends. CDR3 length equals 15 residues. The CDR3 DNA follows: TGTGCCAGCAGCCAAGGGGGGGAGGTAAAAAACATTCAGTACTTC. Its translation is CASSQGGEVKNIQYF.

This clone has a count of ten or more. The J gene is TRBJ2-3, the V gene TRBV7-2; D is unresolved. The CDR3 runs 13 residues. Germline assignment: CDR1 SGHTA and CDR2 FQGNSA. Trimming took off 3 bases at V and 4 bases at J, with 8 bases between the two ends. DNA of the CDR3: TGTGCCAGCAGCTTCCGGCGAGCAGATACGCAGTATTTT. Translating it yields CASSFRRADTQYF.

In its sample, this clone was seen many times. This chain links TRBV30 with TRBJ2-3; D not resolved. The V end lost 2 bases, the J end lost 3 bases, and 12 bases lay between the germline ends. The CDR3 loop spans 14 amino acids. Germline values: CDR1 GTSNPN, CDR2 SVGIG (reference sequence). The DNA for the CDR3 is TGTGCCTGGAGTTGGGCAGGAAGGACAGATACGCAGTATTTT. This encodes CAWSWAGRTDTQYF. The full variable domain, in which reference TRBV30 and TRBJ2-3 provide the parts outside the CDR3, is SQTIHQWPATLVQPVGSPLSLECTVEGTSNPNLYWYRQAAGRGLQLLFYSVGIGQISSEVPQNLSASRPQDRQFILSSKKLLLSDSGFYLCAWSWAGRTDTQYFGPGTRLTVL.

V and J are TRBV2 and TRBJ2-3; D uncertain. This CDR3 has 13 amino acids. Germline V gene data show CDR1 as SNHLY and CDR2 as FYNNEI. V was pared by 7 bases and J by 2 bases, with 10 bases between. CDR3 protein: CASKTAFTDTQYF. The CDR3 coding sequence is TGTGCCAGCAAGACGGCTTTCACAGATACGCAGTATTTT.

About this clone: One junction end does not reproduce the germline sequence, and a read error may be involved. The CDR3 sequence is CASTPDRYGANVLTF. CDR3 nucleotides: TGTGCCAGCACCCCGGACAGGTATGGGGCAAACGTCCTGACTTTC. The chain combines TRBV7-2 with TRBJ2-6, with TRBD1 identical over 7 bases. CDR1 and CDR2 from the germline V gene are SGHTA and FQGNSA. This CDR3 is built from 15 residues.

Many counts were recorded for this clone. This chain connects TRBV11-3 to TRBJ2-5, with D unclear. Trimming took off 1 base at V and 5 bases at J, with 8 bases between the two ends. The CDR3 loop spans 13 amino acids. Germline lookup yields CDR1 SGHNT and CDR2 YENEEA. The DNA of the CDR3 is TGTGCCAGCAGCTTAGTCTGGTACGAGACCCAGTACTTC. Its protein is CASSLVWYETQYF.

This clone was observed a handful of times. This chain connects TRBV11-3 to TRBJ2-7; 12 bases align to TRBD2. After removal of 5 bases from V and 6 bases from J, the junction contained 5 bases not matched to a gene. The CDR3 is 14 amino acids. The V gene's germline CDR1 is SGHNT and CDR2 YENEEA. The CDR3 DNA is TGTGCCAGCAGCCGACTAGCGGGAGAGAGCGAGCAGTACTTC. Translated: CASSRLAGESEQYF.

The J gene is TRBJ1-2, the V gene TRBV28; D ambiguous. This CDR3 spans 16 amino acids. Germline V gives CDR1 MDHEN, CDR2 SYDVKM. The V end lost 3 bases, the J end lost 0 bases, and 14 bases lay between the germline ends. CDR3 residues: CASSFTLGPPNYGYTF. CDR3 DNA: TGTGCCAGCAGTTTCACCCTCGGACCGCCTAACTATGGCTACACCTTC.

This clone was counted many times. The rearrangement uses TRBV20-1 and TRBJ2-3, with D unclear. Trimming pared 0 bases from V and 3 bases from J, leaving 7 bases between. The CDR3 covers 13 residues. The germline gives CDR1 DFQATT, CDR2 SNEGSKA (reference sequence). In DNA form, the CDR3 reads TGCAGTGCTAGAGATGGGGTTACAGATACGCAGTATTTT. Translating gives CSARDGVTDTQYF.

The CDR3 coding sequence is TGTGCCAGCAGTCCCGGACAGGGGGAAGGTACTGAAGCTTTCTTT. This sequence encodes CASSPGQGEGTEAFF. V usage is TRBV11-2 and J usage is TRBJ1-1, with TRBD1 matching 10 bases. The germline V gene has CDR1 SGHAT and CDR2 FQNNGV. CDR3 size: 15 residues. Germline trimming cut 6 bases from V and 5 bases from J; bases unmatched to any gene: 9.

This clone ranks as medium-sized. CDR3 protein: CATTRPPRDYTF. CDR3 DNA: TGTGCCACCACCAGACCCCCAAGGGACTACACCTTC. The rearrangement joins TRBV28 to TRBJ1-2; the D is unclear. The ends were cut back, 10 bases at V and 10 bases at J, with 19 bases in the middle. Germline-derived CDR1 and CDR2 are MDHEN and SYDVKM. The CDR3 consists of 12 residues.

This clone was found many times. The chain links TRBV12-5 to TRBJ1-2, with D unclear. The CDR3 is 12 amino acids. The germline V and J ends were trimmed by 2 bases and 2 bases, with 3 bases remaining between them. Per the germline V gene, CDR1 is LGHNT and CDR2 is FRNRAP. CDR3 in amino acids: CASGLNNYGYTF. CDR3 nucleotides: TGTGCTAGTGGTTTGAACAACTATGGCTACACCTTC.

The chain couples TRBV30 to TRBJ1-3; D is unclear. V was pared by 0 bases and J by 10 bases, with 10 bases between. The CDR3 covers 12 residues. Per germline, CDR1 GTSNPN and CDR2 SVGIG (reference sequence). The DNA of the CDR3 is TGTGCCTGGAGTGTACCGGGAGGAACCATATATTTT. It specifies CAWSVPGGTIYF.

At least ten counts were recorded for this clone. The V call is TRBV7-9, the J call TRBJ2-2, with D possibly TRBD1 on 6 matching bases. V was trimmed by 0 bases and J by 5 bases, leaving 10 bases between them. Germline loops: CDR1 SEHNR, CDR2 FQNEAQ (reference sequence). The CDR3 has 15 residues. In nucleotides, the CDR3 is TGTGCCAGCAGCTTAGCCAGGGGTGGGACCGGGGAGCTGTTTTTT. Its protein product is CASSLARGGTGELFF.

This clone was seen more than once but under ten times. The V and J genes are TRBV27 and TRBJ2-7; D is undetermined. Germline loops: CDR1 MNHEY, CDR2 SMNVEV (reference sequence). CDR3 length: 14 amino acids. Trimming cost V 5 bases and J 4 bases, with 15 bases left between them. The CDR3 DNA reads TGTGCCAGCAGTAATCTGACTGGCTCATACGAGCAGTACTTC. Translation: CASSNLTGSYEQYF.

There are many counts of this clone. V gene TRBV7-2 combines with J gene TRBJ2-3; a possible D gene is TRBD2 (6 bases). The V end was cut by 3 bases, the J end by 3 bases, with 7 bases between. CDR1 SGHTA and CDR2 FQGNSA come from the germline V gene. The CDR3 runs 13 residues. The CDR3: CASSLGGTDTQYF. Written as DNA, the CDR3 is TGTGCCAGCAGCTTGGGGGGAACAGATACGCAGTATTTT.

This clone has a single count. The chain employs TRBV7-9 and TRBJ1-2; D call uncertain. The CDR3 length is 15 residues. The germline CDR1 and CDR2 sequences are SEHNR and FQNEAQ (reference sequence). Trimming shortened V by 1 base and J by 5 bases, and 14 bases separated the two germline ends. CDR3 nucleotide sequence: TGTGCCAGCAGCTTAGACGAGGGTCTGGGTTATGGCTACACCTTC. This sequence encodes CASSLDEGLGYGYTF.